This T cell receptor beta chain was profiled in a study of cytomegalovirus exposure and HLA in healthy donors. Overall study results and limits: The study put 150 to 200 TCR beta chains on its list as cytomegalovirus-associated.

The protocol was immunoSEQ multiplex PCR, while the TCRdb copy is restricted to in-frame clones and leaves out a portion. In the table there are roughly 120,000 clones, roughly 90% of which are singletons. As regards this clone: Its antigen is as yet unknown.

Donors came from a validation cohort of about 110 subjects, distinct from the first 666-subject cohort. The length of the CDR3 is 13 residues. V was clipped by 6 bases and J by 0 bases, with 8 bases between them. Per germline, CDR1 MNHEY and CDR2 SVGAGI. Sequencing was done on a sample of PBMCs. The TCR was taken from a woman aged 25 to 39 in good health and CMV-seropositive. V usage is TRBV6-5 and J usage is TRBJ1-1; possible D gene TRBD1, 6 bases. CDR3: CASRKGVNTEAFF. CDR3 DNA sequence: TGTGCCAGCAGAAAGGGGGTGAACACTGAAGCTTTCTTT.